The T cell receptor beta chain under discussion was sequenced for a study of blood T cell repertoires in COVID-19. Overall study context: Samples taken during acute and convalescent COVID-19 were collected in the United States, Italy and Spain. From T cells, B-cell-depleted T cells, or PBMCs came the material, which was cDNA or gDNA.

The CDR3 runs 13 residues. V shed 4 bases and J 6 bases; nucleotides not matched to a gene: 3. Germline values: CDR1 ENHRY, CDR2 SYGVKD. Authors' processing steps: How many nucleated cells were present was estimated from reference gene primer amplification. Libraries were prepared by immunoSEQ multiplex PCR; TCRdb keeps only in-frame clonotypes and omits some of them. V and J calls and clone size are as listed in that table; D and trimming were resolved from the DNA. The top ten hold roughly 2% of the sample, which has over 150,000 clones, about 88% seen once. Material: peripheral blood. The clonotype originates from a man aged 50-59 years who had recovered from COVID-19. The chain uses TRBV10-3 and TRBJ2-7; 10 bases are shared with TRBD1. The CDR3 reads CAISGQGAGEQYF. The DNA for the CDR3 is TGTGCCATCAGTGGACAGGGGGCAGGCGAGCAGTACTTC.